The 25 T cell receptor beta chains given below trace back to one sample, sequenced in a study of blood T cell repertoires in COVID-19. Generated by immunoSEQ multiplex PCR, the TCRdb table keeps only in-frame clones and is missing some. The sample carries about 190,000 clones, 78% recorded once. What was sequenced was peripheral blood. The receptors were gathered from a woman of 80 years or more with active or convalescent COVID-19.

The chain combines TRBV5-1 with TRBJ2-3, with 11 bases identical to TRBD2. The germline V gene has CDR1 SGHRS and CDR2 YFSETQ. Trimming cost V 4 bases and J 2 bases; bases outside gene matches: 6. The length of the CDR3 is 16 residues. The CDR3 loop is CASSNLAGGVTDTQYF. In nucleotides, the CDR3 is TGCGCCAGCAGCAATCTAGCGGGGGGCGTCACAGATACGCAGTATTTT.

This chain links TRBV4-2 with TRBJ2-1; D is perhaps TRBD1 (6 bases). The CDR3 is made up of 12 amino acids. V lost 0 bases, J lost 12 bases, and 9 bases lay in between. CDR1 LGHNA and CDR2 YNFKEQ come from the germline V gene. CDR3 sequence: CASSQDQGLQFF. The CDR3 bases are TGTGCCAGCAGCCAAGATCAGGGGTTGCAGTTCTTC.

The rearrangement uses TRBV4-3 and TRBJ1-5; the D is unclear. In germline, CDR1 is LGHNA, CDR2 YSLEER. The CDR3 is 16 residues long. Trimming removed 0 bases at V and 0 bases at J, with 9 bases between. The CDR3 spells CASSQDRTYSNQPQHF. In DNA form, the CDR3 reads TGCGCCAGCAGCCAAGATCGTACTTATAGCAATCAGCCCCAGCATTTT.

The chain has TRBV12-3 or TRBV12-4 and TRBJ1-2; D not certain. The CDR3 covers 11 residues. With 4 bases removed from V and 5 bases from J, the gap between germline ends came to 5 bases. For the CDR3, the DNA is TGTGCCAGCAGTTCGGGGTATGGCTACACCTTC. Its translation is CASSSGYGYTF.

V is TRBV7-6 and J is TRBJ1-6, with D perhaps TRBD1 (5 bases). The germline gives CDR1 SGHVS, CDR2 FNYEAQ. The CDR3 has 11 residues. V lost 5 bases to trimming and J lost 14 bases, with 10 bases between them. The CDR3 region is CASSPTGTLHF. In DNA, the CDR3 is TGTGCCAGCAGCCCCACAGGTACCCTCCACTTT.

The chain links TRBV27 to TRBJ1-6; no clear D gene. V was cut by 4 bases and J by 8 bases, with 9 bases left in between. Germline-derived CDR1 and CDR2 are MNHEY and SMNVEV (reference sequence). This CDR3 has 13 amino acids. The CDR3 bases are TGTGCCAGCAGTTCGTTTATAGATTCACCCCTCCACTTT. This codes for CASSSFIDSPLHF.

The chain links TRBV4-3 to TRBJ1-1; 9 bases agree with TRBD1. V was pared by 0 bases and J by 0 bases, with 5 bases of the junction left unmatched. From germline, CDR1 is LGHNA and CDR2 YSLEER. This CDR3 comprises 17 residues. The CDR3 bases are TGCGCCAGCAGCCAAGAATGGGACAGGGTCATGAACACTGAAGCTTTCTTT. Translation: CASSQEWDRVMNTEAFF.

This clone was found a few times. V usage is TRBV15 and J usage is TRBJ1-4, with a possible D match to TRBD1 (6 bases). The germline V gene has CDR1 LNHNV and CDR2 YYDKDF (reference sequence). Trimming shortened V by 2 bases and J by 10 bases, and 14 bases separated the two germline ends. The CDR3 has 14 residues. The DNA of the CDR3 is TGTGCCACCAGCAGATCAGGGGAGGGAAGAAAACTGTTTTTT. As protein: CATSRSGEGRKLFF. The full variable domain, in which reference TRBV15 and TRBJ1-4 provide the parts outside the CDR3, is DAMVIQNPRYQVTQFGKPVTLSCSQTLNHNVMYWYQQKSSQAPKLLFHYYDKDFNNEADTPDNFQSRRPNTSFCFLDIRSPGLGDTAMYLCATSRSGEGRKLFFGSGTQLSVL.

The chain carries TRBV27 and TRBJ1-1, with D possibly being TRBD1 (5 bases). The germline CDR1 and CDR2 sequences are MNHEY and SMNVEV (reference sequence). Trimming cost V 2 bases and J 5 bases, with 9 bases left between them. The CDR3 contains 13 residues. CDR3 in DNA: TGTGCCAGCAGTTTAAACCGGGGGACTGAAGCTTTCTTT. It encodes CASSLNRGTEAFF.

This sequence joins TRBV5-1 and TRBJ2-7; TRBD1 might be the D (6 bases). The V gene lost 1 base and the J gene lost 1 base, with 15 bases spanning the gap. Germline V gives CDR1 SGHRS, CDR2 YFSETQ. The CDR3 covers 16 residues. The CDR3 is CASSLMTAGDSYEQYF. CDR3 sequence (DNA): TGCGCCAGCAGCTTGATGACGGCAGGGGATTCCTACGAGCAGTACTTC.

This clone was observed a few times. The V and J genes are TRBV19 and TRBJ1-6; D gene ambiguous. The ends were cut back, 6 bases at V and 7 bases at J, with 13 bases in the middle. Germline V gene lookup returns CDR1 LNHDA and CDR2 SQIVND (reference sequence). This CDR3 has 14 residues. CDR3 region: CASSFPRGNSPLHF. The CDR3, as DNA: TGTGCCAGTAGCTTTCCCCGTGGCAATTCACCCCTCCACTTT.

This clone came up a few times. V and J are TRBV10-2 and TRBJ1-1, with 7 bases identical to TRBD1. With V trimmed by 8 bases and J by 1 base, 10 bases remained unmatched. This CDR3 spans 15 amino acids. Per germline, CDR1 WSHSY and CDR2 SAAADI. The CDR3 is CASSPTGTANTEAFF. Written as DNA, the CDR3 is TGCGCCAGCTCCCCAACCGGGACAGCGAACACTGAAGCTTTCTTT.

The chain combines TRBV5-1 with TRBJ1-6; TRBD1 might be the D (5 bases). The CDR3 spans 15 residues. Germline V gene lookup returns CDR1 SGHRS and CDR2 YFSETQ. V lost 5 bases and J lost 9, with 18 bases in between. The CDR3 sequence is CASRQAGLSSSPLHF. As DNA, the CDR3 is TGCGCCAGCAGGCAAGCGGGGCTTAGTAGTTCACCCCTCCACTTT.

This clone was counted a few times. The J gene is TRBJ1-2, the V gene TRBV6-5, with D maybe TRBD1 (5 bases). This CDR3 region has 14 residues. CDR1 MNHEY and CDR2 SVGAGI come from the germline V gene. V was shortened by 5 bases and J by 3 bases, with 13 bases between the two germline ends. The CDR3 reads CASSPAGPDYGYTF. As DNA, the CDR3 is TGTGCCAGCAGTCCCGCGGGACCGGACTATGGCTACACCTTC.

The chain has TRBV9 and TRBJ2-5; 7 bases match TRBD2. The CDR3 consists of 15 residues. Trimming took 4 bases from V and 1 from J; bases not matched to a gene: 7. Looked up from germline, CDR1 is SGDLS and CDR2 is YYNGEE. The CDR3 here is CASSPLGGPQETQYF. CDR3 nucleotides: TGTGCCAGCAGCCCCTTGGGAGGGCCCCAAGAGACCCAGTACTTC. The complete variable domain, with remaining parts taken from reference TRBV9 and TRBJ2-5, reads DSGVTQTPKHLITATGQRVTLRCSPRSGDLSVYWYQQSLDQGLQFLIQYYNGEERAKGNILERFSAQQFPDLHSELNLSSLELGDSALYFCASSPLGGPQETQYFGPGTRLLVL.

The table lists this clone with a few counts. The genes are TRBV4-2 and TRBJ1-5; D not certain. Germline V gives CDR1 LGHNA, CDR2 YNFKEQ. This CDR3 has 15 residues. V gave up 2 bases and J gave up 7 bases, with 15 bases separating them. This CDR3 reads CASSQIGRERQPQHF. In DNA, the CDR3 is TGTGCCAGCAGCCAAATTGGTAGGGAGCGGCAGCCCCAGCATTTT.

The chain couples TRBV28 to TRBJ2-4; D may be TRBD2 (6 bases). This CDR3 comprises 15 residues. V lost 8 bases to trimming and J lost 6 bases, with 20 bases between them. The germline V gene encodes CDR1 MDHEN and CDR2 SYDVKM. The CDR3 nucleotides read TGTGCCAGCGGGTTGGAGGGGATCGTCGGAAACATTCAGTACTTC. It encodes CASGLEGIVGNIQYF.

The chain uses TRBV27 and TRBJ2-5, with TRBD1 identical over 8 bases. V shed 2 bases, J shed 5 bases, and the junction held 4 bases outside the gene matches. The CDR3 extends over 14 amino acids. Germline values: CDR1 MNHEY, CDR2 SMNVEV (reference sequence). The CDR3, as DNA: TGTGCCAGCAGTTTAGACAGGGGTATGGAGACCCAGTACTTC. It codes for CASSLDRGMETQYF.

This clone was found once. The rearrangement links TRBV5-1 to TRBJ1-2; D is uncertain. The germline CDR1 and CDR2 sequences are SGHRS and YFSETQ. The length of the CDR3 is 13 residues. The V end lost 5 bases, the J end lost 6 bases, and 14 bases lay between the germline ends. The CDR3 reads CASSFSSGDGYTF. In nucleotides, the CDR3 is TGCGCCAGCAGTTTCTCCAGCGGAGATGGCTACACCTTC. The entire variable domain, with the rest obtained from reference TRBV5-1 and TRBJ1-2, is as follows: KAGVTQTPRYLIKTRGQQVTLSCSPISGHRSVSWYQQTPGQGLQFLFEYFSETQRNKGNFPGRFSGRQFSNSRSEMNVSTLELGDSALYLCASSFSSGDGYTFGSGTRLTVV.

V gene TRBV7-8 combines with J gene TRBJ2-1, with 7 bases lining up with TRBD1. V was pared by 1 base and J by 5 bases, with 8 bases of the junction left unmatched. Germline V lookup: CDR1 SGHVS, CDR2 FQNEAQ. This CDR3 spans 16 amino acids. CDR3 in DNA: TGTGCCAGCAGCTTAGTTCCGGGACAGCCCAACAATGAGCAGTTCTTC. Encoded protein: CASSLVPGQPNNEQFF.

The chain is built from TRBV5-1 and TRBJ1-4, with D possibly being TRBD1 (6 bases). This CDR3 has 15 amino acids. V gave up 5 bases and J gave up 8 bases, with 19 bases separating them. The V gene's germline CDR1 is SGHRS and CDR2 YFSETQ. CDR3 DNA sequence: TGCGCCAGCAGTCCGAGAGGGGGATTTCGGGAAAAACTGTTTTTT. It yields the protein CASSPRGGFREKLFF.

The chain combines TRBV2 with TRBJ2-3; TRBD2 matches 10 bases. V shed 6 bases, J shed 2 bases, and the junction held 2 bases outside the gene matches. CDR3 length: 14 amino acids. Germline CDR1 is SNHLY and CDR2 is FYNNEI. The DNA of the CDR3 is TGTGCCAGCAGGGGACTAGCGAACACAGATACGCAGTATTTT. This gives the protein CASRGLANTDTQYF.

The chain has TRBV24-1 and TRBJ1-2; 10 nucleotides align to TRBD1. This CDR3 spans 19 amino acids. J was trimmed by 2 bases and V by 2 bases; bases with no gene match: 13. The germline V gene encodes CDR1 KGHDR and CDR2 SFDVKD. CDR3 amino acids: CATSDSTPGTGVHNYGYTF. The CDR3 DNA reads TGTGCCACCAGTGATTCCACTCCCGGGACAGGGGTACACAACTATGGCTACACCTTC.

The rearrangement joins TRBV5-5 to TRBJ1-4; tentative D call: TRBD1 (6 bases). The CDR3 loop spans 16 amino acids. With 2 bases removed from V and 0 bases from J, the gap between germline ends came to 11 bases. CDR1 and CDR2 (germline): SGHKS, YYEKEE (reference sequence). CDR3 region: CASSFRQVTTNEKLFF. CDR3 in DNA: TGTGCCAGCAGCTTTAGACAGGTGACAACTAATGAAAAACTGTTTTTT.

The rearrangement joins TRBV2 to TRBJ2-7; 7 nucleotides agree with TRBD1. Trimming cost V 1 base and J 3 bases; bases outside gene matches: 6. This CDR3 has 15 amino acids. Germline CDR1 SNHLY, CDR2 FYNNEI. The CDR3 sequence: CASSEVLTGNYEQYF. CDR3 nucleotides: TGTGCCAGCAGTGAAGTATTGACAGGGAACTACGAGCAGTACTTC.